This record concerns one TCR beta chain sequence. It lacks a known antigen. The sample holds no much larger clone one base away, and base qualities are not on file. Using the deep immunoSEQ assay, multiplex PCR amplified TCR CDR3 regions from genomic DNA. Genomic DNA extracted from each cell subset was distributed evenly over all wells of several immunoSEQ 96-well plates, and each plate served as one replicate. For sorted subsets, approximately 200 ng of genomic DNA, equivalent to 25,000 to 30,000 T cell genomes, went into each replicate PCR. The purified libraries were quantified using a Qubit 3.0 fluorometer, sized with a Bioanalyzer 2100, and then quantified again using the KAPA Library Quantification kit. Every immunoSEQ 96-well plate was sequenced on a separate single-read 150-cycle Illumina NextSeq 550 flow cell. The original pipeline was this. The immunoSEQ output contained only junctional sequences without quality scores, so filtering could not match that applied to full-length reads. Sequences were annotated with PyIR, a Python wrapper for IgBLAST v1.9, and V/J genes and CDR3 were assigned using IMGT germline references. Reads with weak V/J assignments (E-value above 1e-6), missing CDR3, stop codons, out-of-frame junctions, or ambiguous translated residues were removed. V3J clonotypes were defined as sequences sharing the same inferred V gene, J gene, and CDR3 amino acid sequence. Percentage overlap between repertoires was computed as shared unique clonotypes divided by the size of the smaller repertoire. RTK rarefaction, the Chao1 estimator, and Recon v2.1 estimates of unobserved clonotypes were used to assess repertoire richness. Generation probabilities were computed with OLGA for all TCRbeta clonotypes obtained by the gDNA method from a few donors. TCRdb holds this immuneACCESS table with in-frame rearrangements only. Some clones are missing; in checked studies, unresolved V genes explain under half, and the rest has no known cause. V, J and clone size were drawn from that table, and D and trimming were deduced from the DNA. Counted in this sample were 750,000 to 1,000,000 clones; about 92% of them appeared once. The top ten clonotypes cover more than 20% of the sample.

The germline V gene supplies CDR1 SGHVS and CDR2 FNYEAQ. Between the V and J ends, shortened by 2 bases and 2 bases respectively, the junction contains 9 bases. The CDR3 goes from the cysteine to the phenylalanine over 14 residues. The retained sequence is limited to the CDR3, 42 bases, with the frame set at the first base. These data originate in a study of shared clonotypes between healthy human individuals (dated by TCRdb to about 2020). Broadly, across the study: The cohort included three men and a couple of women between 18 and 49 years of age. Per donor, leukapheresis produced somewhere between about 0.8 and 9 billion PBMCs. For each donor, three plates each were used for CD4 naive and CD4 memory, two plates were used for CD8 naive, and one plate was used for CD8 memory. The study deeply sequenced blood TCR repertoires of about 5 healthy adults to estimate repertoire size and the extent of clonotype sharing between individuals. To increase sequencing depth and limit assay-specific biases, TCR repertoire library preparation and sequencing were carried out by different laboratories using diverse techniques.

What the authors observed across the whole study: Because the study included a small number of donors, the genetic and exposure-history diversity represented was limited. Only blood was sampled, and tissue TCR repertoires likely differ from those in blood. Rarefaction of sorted-subset datasets indicated incomplete sequencing despite the large sequencing depth. Higher generation probabilities were observed for clonotypes shared by all four sorted-subset donors than for non-shared clonotypes. Naive subsets generally had larger estimated clonotype richness than memory subsets did. When a handful of donors were compared, the shared fraction of clonotypes was about 5% for naive CD4, 3.5% to 4% for naive CD8, 2.3% for memory CD4, and 0.4% for memory CD8. Based on pairwise subsampling, the degree of clonotype sharing among donors was expected to be affected by sequencing depth.

CD8 naive samples consisted of CD45RO-negative cells that were positively selected for CCR7, yielding a CD45RA+CCR7+ population without TemRA cells. Donors were healthy HIV-negative adults with no recently reported acute infections or vaccinations. All donors were Caucasian adults living in Nashville, Tennessee, USA. After blood collection by leukapheresis, PBMCs were isolated using Ficoll-Histopaque density gradient centrifugation and then cryopreserved in the vapor phase of liquid nitrogen. Purity and quantity of every magnetically sorted T cell population were checked by analytical flow cytometry. Each sorted fraction had its genomic DNA isolated and then quantified by UV absorbance on a Nanodrop 2000c.

Input material: naive CD8+ T cells sorted from blood. The cell subset or site label on this specimen signifies: CD45RA+CCR7+. The rearranged chain carries TRBV7-6 and TRBJ1-1; there is no confident call for the D gene. The sequence derives from a man under 40 in good health. The CDR3 reads as follows: CASSLKEGNTEAFF. The DNA sequence follows: TGTGCCAGCAGCTTAAAAGAGGGTAACACTGAAGCTTTCTTT.